Listed here is a single T cell receptor (beta chain). As to treatment: randomized to nivolumab then ipilimumab (arm A) or the reverse (arm B). The V and J ends lost 6 bases and 4 bases respectively, with 10 bases between them. The germline V gene encodes CDR1 MDHEN and CDR2 SYDVKM. CDR3 size: 13 residues. This specimen belongs to a study of sequential checkpoint blockade in melanoma. Repertoires were generated with immunoSEQ multiplex PCR, while TCRdb's copy carries only in-frame clones and drops some. The sample includes fewer than 20,000 clones, over 60% of them seen just once. The sample was tumor tissue (inferred from file names), taken from a patient given nivolumab and ipilimumab in sequence. The chain joins TRBV28 to TRBJ1-3, with D uncertain. The sequence came from a human donor with melanoma. This chain's CDR3 is CASSLGMGNTIYF. The CDR3 DNA sequence: TGTGCCAGCAGCTTAGGGATGGGAAACACCATATATTTT.